This T cell receptor beta chain was identified in a study of blood T cell repertoires in COVID-19. Study context: Whether acute or convalescent, the COVID-19 samples came from the United States, Italy and Spain. PBMCs, B-cell-depleted T cells, or T cells provided the cDNA or gDNA that made up the material.

This clone was counted only a few times. The CDR3 extends over 15 amino acids. The trim removed 5 bases at V and 6 bases at J, leaving 7 bases unmatched. CDR1 and CDR2 from the germline V gene are SGHAT and FQNNGV. The authors' processing: It was from reference gene primer amplification that nucleated cell counts were estimated. Profiling relied on immunoSEQ multiplex PCR, and the TCRdb table lists in-frame clones only, not all of them. That table furnishes V, J and clone size, whereas the DNA furnished D and trimming. Altogether about 330,000 clones are present, 86% being singletons, with the ten largest covering 1.5% to 2%.

The specimen sequenced was peripheral blood. The chain is built from TRBV11-2 and TRBJ2-1, with 10 bases matching TRBD1. The receptor comes from a woman aged 50 to 60 with acute or convalescent COVID-19. CDR3: CASSAGTGERNEQFF. CDR3 coding DNA: TGTGCCAGCAGCGCCGGGACAGGGGAACGCAATGAGCAGTTCTTC.